This T cell receptor (beta chain) was captured in a study of blood T cell repertoires in COVID-19. Study background: COVID-19 samples, acute and convalescent, were from the United States, Italy and Spain.

The CDR3 loop spans 13 amino acids. Germline CDR1 reads LGHDT; CDR2 reads YNNKEL (reference sequence). Trimming stripped 4 bases from V and 8 bases from J, with 14 bases between. TCRdb's copy holds only in-frame clones and misses some; the assay was immunoSEQ multiplex PCR. The sample gives about 87,000 clones, around nine tenths of which show up once; more than 4% is in the top ten. The sequencing input was peripheral blood. The origin of this receptor is a man aged 40-49 years with acute or convalescent COVID-19. This chain connects TRBV3-1 (or the pseudogene TRBV3-2) to TRBJ1-1; D ambiguous. CDR3 sequence (DNA): TGTGCCAGCAGCCCACAGTCGTTAGGCGAAGCTTTCTTT. Encoded protein: CASSPQSLGEAFF.